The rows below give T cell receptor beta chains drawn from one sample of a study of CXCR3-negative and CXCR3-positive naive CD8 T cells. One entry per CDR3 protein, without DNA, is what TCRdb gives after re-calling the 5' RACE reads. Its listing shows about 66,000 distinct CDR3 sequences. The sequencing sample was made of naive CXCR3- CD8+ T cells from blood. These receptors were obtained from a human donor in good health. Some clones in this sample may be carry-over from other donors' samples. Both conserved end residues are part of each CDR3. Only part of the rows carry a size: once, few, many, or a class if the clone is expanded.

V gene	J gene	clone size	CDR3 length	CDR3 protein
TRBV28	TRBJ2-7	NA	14	CASRQAGDSYEQYF
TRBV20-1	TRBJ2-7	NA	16	CSARDFQLAGGLEQYF
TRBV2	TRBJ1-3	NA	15	CASSPTGIGGNTIYF
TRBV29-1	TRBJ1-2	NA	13	CSVEARADYGYTF
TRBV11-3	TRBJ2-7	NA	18	CASSPRTSGGLFSYEQYF
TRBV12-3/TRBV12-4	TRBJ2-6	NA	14	CASSSGFGANVLTF
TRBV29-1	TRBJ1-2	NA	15	CSVEDNGREGYGYTF
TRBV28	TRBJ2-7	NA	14	CASRVIAGGYEQYF
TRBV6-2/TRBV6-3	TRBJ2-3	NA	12	CASSSGVDTQYF
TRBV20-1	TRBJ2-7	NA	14	CSAREVSGAYEQYF
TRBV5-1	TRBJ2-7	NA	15	CASSAFTSGYNEQYF
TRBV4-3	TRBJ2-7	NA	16	CASSQGPTSNPYEQYF
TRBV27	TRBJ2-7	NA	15	CASSGRQANSYEQYF
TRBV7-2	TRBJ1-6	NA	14	CASSLAPGNSPLHF
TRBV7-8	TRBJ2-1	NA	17	CASSLDGDGPSWGEQFF
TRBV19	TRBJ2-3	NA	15	CATTRQGGLGDTQYF
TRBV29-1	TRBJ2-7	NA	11	CSVGGGKEQYF
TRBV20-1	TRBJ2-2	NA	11	CSARNTGELFF
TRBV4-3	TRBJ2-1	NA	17	CASSQDRRGSSYNEQFF
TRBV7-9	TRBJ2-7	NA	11	CASDDSYEQYF
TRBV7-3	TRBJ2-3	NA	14	CASSLGQVTDTQYF
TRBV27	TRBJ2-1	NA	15	CASSLGLAGHNEQFF
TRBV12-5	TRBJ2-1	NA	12	CASGLAPDEQFF
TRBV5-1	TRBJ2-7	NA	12	CASRKGANEQYF
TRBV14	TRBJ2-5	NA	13	CASSPTLEETQYF
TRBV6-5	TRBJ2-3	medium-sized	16	CASSQTSGRITDTQYF
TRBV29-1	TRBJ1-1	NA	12	CSVDGWNTEAFF
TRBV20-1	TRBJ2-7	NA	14	CSASEIGYPYEQYF
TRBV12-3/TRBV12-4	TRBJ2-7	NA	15	CASSFGTGTTYEQYF
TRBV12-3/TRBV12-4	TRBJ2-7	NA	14	CASSLSREIYEQYF
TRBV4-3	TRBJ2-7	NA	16	CASSQAARGQGYEQYF
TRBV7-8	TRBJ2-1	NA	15	CASSRGVYSNNEQFF
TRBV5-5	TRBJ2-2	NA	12	CASSLGPGELFF
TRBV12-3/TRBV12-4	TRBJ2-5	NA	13	CASRPGYEETQYF
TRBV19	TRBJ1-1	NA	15	CASSIVGDRNTEAFF
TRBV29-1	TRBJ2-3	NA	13	CSVGDGNTDTQYF
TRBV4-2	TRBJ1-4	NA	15	CASSQFLGANEKLFF
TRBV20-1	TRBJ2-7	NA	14	CSARSTSEWYEQYF